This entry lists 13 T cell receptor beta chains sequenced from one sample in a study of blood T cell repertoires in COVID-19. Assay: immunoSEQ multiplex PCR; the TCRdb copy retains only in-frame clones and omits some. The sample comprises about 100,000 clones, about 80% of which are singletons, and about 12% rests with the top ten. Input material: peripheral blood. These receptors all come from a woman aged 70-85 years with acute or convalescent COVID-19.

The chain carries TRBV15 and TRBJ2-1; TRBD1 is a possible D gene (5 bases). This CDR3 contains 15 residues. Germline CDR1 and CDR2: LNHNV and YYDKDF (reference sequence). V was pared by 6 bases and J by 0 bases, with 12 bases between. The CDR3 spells CATRNRPSSYNEQFF. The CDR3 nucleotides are TGTGCCACCAGGAACAGGCCAAGCTCCTACAATGAGCAGTTCTTC.

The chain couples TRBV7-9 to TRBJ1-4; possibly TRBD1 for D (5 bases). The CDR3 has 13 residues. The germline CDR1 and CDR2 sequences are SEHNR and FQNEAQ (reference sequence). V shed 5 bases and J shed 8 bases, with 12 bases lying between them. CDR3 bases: TGTGCCAGCAGCCCTGGACAAGGAGAAAAACTGTTTTTT. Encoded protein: CASSPGQGEKLFF. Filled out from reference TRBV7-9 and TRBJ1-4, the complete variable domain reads DTGVSQNPRHKITKRGQNVTFRCDPISEHNRLYWYRQTLGQGPEFLTYFQNEAQLEKSRLLSDRFSAERPKGSFSTLEIQRTEQGDSAMYLCASSPGQGEKLFFGSGTQLSVL.

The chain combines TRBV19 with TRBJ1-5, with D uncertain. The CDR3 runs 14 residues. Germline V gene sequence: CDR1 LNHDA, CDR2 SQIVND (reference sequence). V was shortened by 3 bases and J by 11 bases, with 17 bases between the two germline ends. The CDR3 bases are TGTGCCAGTAGTATTCCGACGGCTGTCAGGTCCCAGCATTTT. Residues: CASSIPTAVRSQHF.

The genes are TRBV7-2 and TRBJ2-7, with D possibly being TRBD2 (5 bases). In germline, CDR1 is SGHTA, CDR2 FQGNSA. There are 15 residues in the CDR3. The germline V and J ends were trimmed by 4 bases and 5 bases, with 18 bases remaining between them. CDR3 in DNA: TGTGCCAGCAGCTCCCAGGCGGGCGTCGGCCACGAGCAGTACTTC. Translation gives CASSSQAGVGHEQYF.

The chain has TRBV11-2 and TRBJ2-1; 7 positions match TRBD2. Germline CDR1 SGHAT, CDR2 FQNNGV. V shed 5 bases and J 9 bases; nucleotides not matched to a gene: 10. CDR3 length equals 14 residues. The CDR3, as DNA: TGTGCCAGCAGCCCCGGACTAGTACTGGGTGAGCAGTTCTTC. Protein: CASSPGLVLGEQFF. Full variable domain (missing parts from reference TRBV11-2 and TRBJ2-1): EAGVAQSPRYKIIEKRQSVAFWCNPISGHATLYWYQQILGQGPKLLIQFQNNGVVDDSQLPKDRFSAERLKGVDSTLKIQPAKLEDSAVYLCASSPGLVLGEQFFGPGTRLTVL.

CDR3 bases: TGTGCCAGTAGTACATCAAACGAGTTAAGCAATCAGCCCCAGCATTTT. This codes for CASSTSNELSNQPQHF. The chain links TRBV19 to TRBJ1-5; no clear D. The CDR3 sequence is 16 residues long. Trimming stripped 4 bases from V and 1 base from J, with 14 bases between. CDR1 and CDR2 (germline): LNHDA, SQIVND (reference sequence).

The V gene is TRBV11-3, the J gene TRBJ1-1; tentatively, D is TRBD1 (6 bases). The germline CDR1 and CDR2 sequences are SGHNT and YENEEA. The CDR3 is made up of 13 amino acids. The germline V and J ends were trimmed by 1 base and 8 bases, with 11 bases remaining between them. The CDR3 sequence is CASSLGLQGEAFF. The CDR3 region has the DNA TGTGCCAGCAGCTTAGGACTACAGGGAGAAGCTTTCTTT.

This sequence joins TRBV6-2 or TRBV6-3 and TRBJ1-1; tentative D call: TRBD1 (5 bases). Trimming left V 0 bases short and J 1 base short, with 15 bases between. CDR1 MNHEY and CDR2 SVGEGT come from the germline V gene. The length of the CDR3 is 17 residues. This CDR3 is CASSYSIFQDKNTEAFF. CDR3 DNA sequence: TGTGCCAGCAGTTACTCGATTTTTCAGGACAAGAACACTGAAGCTTTCTTT.

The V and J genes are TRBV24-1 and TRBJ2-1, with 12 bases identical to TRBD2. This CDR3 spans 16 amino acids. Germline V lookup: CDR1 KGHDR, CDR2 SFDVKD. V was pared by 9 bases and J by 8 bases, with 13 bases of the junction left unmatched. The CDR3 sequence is CATSTSGGQSFYEQFF. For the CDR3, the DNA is TGTGCCACCTCCACTAGCGGGGGGCAAAGTTTCTATGAGCAGTTCTTC.

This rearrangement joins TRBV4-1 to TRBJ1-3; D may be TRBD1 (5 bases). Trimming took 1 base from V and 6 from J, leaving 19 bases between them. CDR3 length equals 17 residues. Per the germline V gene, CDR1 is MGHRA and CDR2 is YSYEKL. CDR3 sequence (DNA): TGCGCCAGCAGCCAAGGGAAGGGGTTAAGCTGGGAAAACACCATATATTTT. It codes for CASSQGKGLSWENTIYF.

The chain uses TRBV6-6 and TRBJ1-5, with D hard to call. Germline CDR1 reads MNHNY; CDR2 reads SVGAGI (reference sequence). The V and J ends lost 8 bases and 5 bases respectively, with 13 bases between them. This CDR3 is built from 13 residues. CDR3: CASGLVLDQPQHF. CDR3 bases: TGTGCCAGCGGACTAGTCTTGGATCAGCCCCAGCATTTT.

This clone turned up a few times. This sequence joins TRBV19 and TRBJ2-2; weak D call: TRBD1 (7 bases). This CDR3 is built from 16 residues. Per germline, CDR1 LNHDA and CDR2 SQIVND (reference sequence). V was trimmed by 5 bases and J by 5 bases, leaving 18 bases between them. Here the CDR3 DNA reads TGTGCCAGTAGTCCCCAGGGGGGATCCGTAACCGGGGAGCTGTTTTTT. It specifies CASSPQGGSVTGELFF.

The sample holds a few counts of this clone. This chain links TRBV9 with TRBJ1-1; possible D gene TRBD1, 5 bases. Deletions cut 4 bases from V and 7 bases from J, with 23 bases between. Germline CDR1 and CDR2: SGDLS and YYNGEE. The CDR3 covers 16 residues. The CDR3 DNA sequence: TGTGCCAGCAGCACATCCCAGGGAGGGTCCGGCATTGAAGCTTTCTTT. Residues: CASSTSQGGSGIEAFF.